Presented here are 15 T cell receptor beta chains from one specimen sequenced in a study of blood T cell repertoires in COVID-19. The table came from immunoSEQ multiplex PCR; TCRdb's copy has only in-frame clones and leaves some out. The sample holds fewer than 700,000 clones, roughly 89% seen once. Specimen: peripheral blood. These receptors all come from a woman between 50 and 59 years old with COVID-19, enrolled during active disease.

The chain employs TRBV29-1 and TRBJ1-5, with D perhaps TRBD1 (5 bases). V was trimmed by 7 bases and J by 0 bases, leaving 10 bases between them. The CDR3 contains 13 residues. CDR1 and CDR2 from the germline V gene are SQVTM and ANQGSEA. The CDR3 DNA reads TGCAGCGCCGGACATGATAGCAATCAGCCCCAGCATTTT. Protein: CSAGHDSNQPQHF.

This clone appeared a single time. V usage is TRBV5-6 and J usage is TRBJ2-7; no definite D call. CDR3 length: 14 residues. Germline V gene sequence: CDR1 SGHDT, CDR2 YYEEEE. Trimming shortened V by 0 bases and J by 3 bases, and 10 bases separated the two germline ends. The CDR3 loop reads CASSLGSSGYEQYF. CDR3 sequence (DNA): TGTGCCAGCAGCTTGGGATCCTCCGGCTACGAGCAGTACTTC.

The CDR3 spells CASSTRTSGGDEQYF. The CDR3 DNA follows: TGTGCCAGCAGCACGCGAACTAGCGGGGGGGACGAGCAGTACTTC. The chain is built from TRBV7-3 and TRBJ2-7, with 13 nucleotides matching TRBD2. The V gene's germline CDR1 is SGHTA and CDR2 FQGTGA. The CDR3 totals 15 residues. J was trimmed by 5 bases and V by 5 bases; bases with no gene match: 6.

The chain employs TRBV18 and TRBJ2-6; 7 bases align to TRBD1. Germline CDR1 reads KGHSH; CDR2 reads LQKENI. V shed 2 bases and J 0 bases; nucleotides not matched to a gene: 7. The length of the CDR3 is 18 residues. CDR3 sequence: CASSPLTGKSSGANVLTF. CDR3 coding DNA: TGTGCCAGCTCACCATTGACAGGGAAGAGCTCTGGGGCCAACGTCCTGACTTTC.

The chain is built from TRBV6-5 and TRBJ1-6, with TRBD1 matching over 11 bases. CDR3 length: 15 residues. Germline V gene sequence: CDR1 MNHEY, CDR2 SVGAGI. Unmatched junction bases numbered 6, after V lost 5 bases and J lost 9 bases. Here the CDR3 reads CASSKGGQGGSPLHF. The CDR3 DNA sequence: TGTGCCAGCAGTAAGGGGGGACAGGGGGGTTCACCCCTCCACTTT.

The V call is TRBV9, the J call TRBJ1-2; 10 nucleotides align to TRBD1. The CDR3 has 16 amino acids. Trimming removed 2 bases from V and 2 bases from J; junction bases left unmatched: 6. Germline values: CDR1 SGDLS, CDR2 YYNGEE. CDR3 DNA sequence: TGTGCCAGCAGCGTGGAACGGGGACAGGGGAACTATGGCTACACCTTC. Amino acids: CASSVERGQGNYGYTF.

The gene calls are TRBV2 and TRBJ1-2; 9 positions match TRBD1. With 9 bases clipped from V and 7 bases from J, the junction kept 12 bases outside the gene matches. CDR3 length equals 14 residues. Germline CDR1 is SNHLY and CDR2 is FYNNEI. The CDR3 DNA follows: TGTGCCAGTACCGGCGAGACAGGGGGTTCTGGCTACACCTTC. Residues: CASTGETGGSGYTF. The full variable domain, its missing parts supplied by reference TRBV2 and TRBJ1-2, is EPEVTQTPSHQVTQMGQEVILRCVPISNHLYFYWYRQILGQKVEFLVSFYNNEISEKSEIFDDQFSVERPDGSNFTLKIRSTKLEDSAMYFCASTGETGGSGYTFGSGTRLTVV.

V and J are TRBV19 and TRBJ1-1; D gene uncertain. Germline CDR1 LNHDA, CDR2 SQIVND (reference sequence). Trimming cost V 4 bases and J 0 bases, with 9 bases left between them. The CDR3 length is 14 residues. CDR3 in DNA: TGTGCCAGTAGTAGCCCTCCGGTGAACACTGAAGCTTTCTTT. It specifies CASSSPPVNTEAFF.

The chain couples TRBV5-1 to TRBJ1-2; tentatively, D is TRBD1 (6 bases). From germline, CDR1 is SGHRS and CDR2 YFSETQ. V lost 5 bases and J 1 base, leaving 15 bases between the germline ends. CDR3 length: 15 residues. CDR3 DNA: TGCGCCAGCAGGCGACAGGAGAGTGATAACTATGGCTACACCTTC. Translating it yields CASRRQESDNYGYTF.

V and J are TRBV12-3 or TRBV12-4 and TRBJ2-1; tentative D call: TRBD2 (7 bases). The CDR3 has 12 amino acids. V shed 3 bases and J shed 13 bases, with 13 bases lying between them. The chain's CDR3 is CASSLPGGGQFF. The CDR3 DNA reads TGTGCCAGCAGTTTGCCGGGGGGCGGTCAGTTCTTC.

This chain uses TRBV5-1 with TRBJ1-1; D is unclear. Trimming shortened V by 0 bases and J by 5 bases, and 11 bases separated the two germline ends. CDR3 length equals 14 residues. The germline gives CDR1 SGHRS, CDR2 YFSETQ. CDR3 residues: CASSLGVRGTEAFF. The CDR3 coding sequence is TGCGCCAGCAGCTTGGGTGTTCGAGGGACTGAAGCTTTCTTT.

For the CDR3, the DNA is TGCGCCAGCAGCCAAGTGAACGGGGCGAACACCGGGGAGCTGTTTTTT. This gives the protein CASSQVNGANTGELFF. This chain uses TRBV4-1 with TRBJ2-2; a possible D gene is TRBD2 (5 bases). CDR1 and CDR2 (germline): MGHRA, YSYEKL. CDR3 size: 16 residues. The germline V and J ends were trimmed by 1 base and 0 bases, with 9 bases remaining between them.

The J gene is TRBJ2-1, the V gene TRBV11-3; possible D gene TRBD2, 6 bases. Deletions cut 5 bases from V and 9 bases from J, with 20 bases between. Germline V gene sequence: CDR1 SGHNT, CDR2 YENEEA. The length of the CDR3 is 15 residues. CDR3 DNA sequence: TGTGCCAGCAGCAAAGGGGTCGGGGGTAGGAGTGAGCAGTTCTTC. Translation: CASSKGVGGRSEQFF.

The genes are TRBV5-4 and TRBJ1-5; 9 bases match TRBD1. CDR1 is SGHNT, CDR2 YYREEE, per germline (reference sequence). Trimming at V came to 0 bases and at J to 5 bases, leaving 6 bases not matched to a gene. The length of the CDR3 is 16 residues. This CDR3 reads CASSLAGDRVDQPQHF. CDR3 DNA sequence: TGTGCCAGCAGCTTGGCTGGGGACAGGGTGGATCAGCCCCAGCATTTT.

The table lists this clone with a count of one. This chain links TRBV11-2 with TRBJ2-7, with no clear D. Deletions cut 0 bases from V and 2 bases from J, with 17 bases between. Germline lookup yields CDR1 SGHAT and CDR2 FQNNGV. The CDR3 runs 17 residues. The CDR3 region is CASSLEAISAGTYEQYF. Written as DNA, the CDR3 is TGTGCCAGCAGCTTAGAGGCGATTTCGGCAGGTACCTACGAGCAGTACTTC.